This T cell receptor beta chain was documented in a study of PD-L1 blockade in urothelial cancer. Study-wide context: Once treatment had started, blood was analyzed at 3 weeks (second dose) and again at 6 weeks. T cells numbered a median of approximately 150,000 in the blood samples. Broader study findings: Durable-benefit patients had greater expansion of tumor-associated blood clones at 3 weeks.

About this clone: No antigen is known for it.

Specified time point: peripheral blood 6 weeks after treatment start. The diagnosis in patients was locally advanced or metastatic urothelial carcinoma. Germline lookup yields CDR1 SGHRS and CDR2 YFSETQ. This CDR3 is 14 amino acids long. The V gene lost 1 base and the J gene lost 3 bases, with 10 bases spanning the gap. This table comes from immunoSEQ multiplex PCR, and its TCRdb copy is limited to in-frame clones, with some not included. The table has 29,000 or so clones, roughly 80% seen once. This TCR came from a man aged 70-80 years with urothelial cancer. The chain recombines TRBV5-1 with TRBJ2-5, with D perhaps TRBD1 (7 bases). The sequences come from PBMCs, collected around atezolizumab (anti-PD-L1) treatment. This CDR3 is CASSLSRGEETQYF. In nucleotides, the CDR3 is TGCGCCAGCAGCTTGAGCAGGGGGGAAGAGACCCAGTACTTC. Drawing the rest from reference TRBV5-1 and TRBJ2-5, the complete variable domain is KAGVTQTPRYLIKTRGQQVTLSCSPISGHRSVSWYQQTPGQGLQFLFEYFSETQRNKGNFPGRFSGRQFSNSRSEMNVSTLELGDSALYLCASSLSRGEETQYFGPGTRLLVL.